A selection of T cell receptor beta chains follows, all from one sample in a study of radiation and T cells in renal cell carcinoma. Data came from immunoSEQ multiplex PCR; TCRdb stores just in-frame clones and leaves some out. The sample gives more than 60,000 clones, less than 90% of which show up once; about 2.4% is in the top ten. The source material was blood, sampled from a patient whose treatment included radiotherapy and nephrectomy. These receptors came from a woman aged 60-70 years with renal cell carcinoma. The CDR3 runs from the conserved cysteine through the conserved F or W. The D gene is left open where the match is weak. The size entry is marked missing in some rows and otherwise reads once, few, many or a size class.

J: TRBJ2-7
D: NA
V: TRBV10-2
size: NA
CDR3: CASSESEEAPYEQYF
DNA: TGCGCCAGCAGTGAGTCAGAGGAGGCCCCCTACGAGCAGTACTTC

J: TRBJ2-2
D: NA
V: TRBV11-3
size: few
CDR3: CASSLVPGELFF
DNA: TGTGCCAGCAGCTTAGTCCCCGGGGAGCTGTTTTTT

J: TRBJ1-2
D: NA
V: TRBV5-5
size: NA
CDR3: CASITQRGGSNYGYTF
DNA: TGTGCCAGCATCACCCAAAGAGGGGGGAGTAACTATGGCTACACCTTC

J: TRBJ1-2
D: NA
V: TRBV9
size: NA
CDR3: CASSVATQVTRDNYGYTF
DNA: TGTGCCAGCAGCGTTGCCACACAAGTGACAAGGGATAACTATGGCTACACCTTC

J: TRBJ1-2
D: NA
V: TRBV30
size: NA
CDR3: CAWSAGVGDYGYTF
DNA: TGTGCCTGGAGTGCAGGGGTCGGGGACTATGGCTACACCTTC

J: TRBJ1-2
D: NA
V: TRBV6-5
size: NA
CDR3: CASSRKLGQIYGYTF
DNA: TGTGCCAGCAGCCGAAAATTAGGGCAGATCTATGGCTACACCTTC

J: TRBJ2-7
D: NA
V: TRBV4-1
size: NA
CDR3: CASSQDQTYEQYF
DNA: TGCGCCAGCAGCCAAGACCAAACCTACGAGCAGTACTTC

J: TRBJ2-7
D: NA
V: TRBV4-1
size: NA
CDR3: CASSQDSSAIYEQYF
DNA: TGCGCCAGCAGCCAAGACAGCTCGGCAATTTACGAGCAGTACTTC

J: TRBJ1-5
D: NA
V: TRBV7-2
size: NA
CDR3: CASSLSNQPQHF
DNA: TGTGCCAGCAGCTTAAGCAATCAGCCCCAGCATTTT

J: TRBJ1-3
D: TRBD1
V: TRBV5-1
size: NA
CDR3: CASSDGDSANTIYF
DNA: TGCGCCAGCAGCGATGGGGACAGCGCGAACACCATATATTTT

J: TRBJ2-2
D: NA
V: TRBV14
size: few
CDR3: CASSQNVVPTGELFF
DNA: TGTGCCAGCAGCCAAAACGTGGTCCCCACCGGGGAGCTGTTTTTT

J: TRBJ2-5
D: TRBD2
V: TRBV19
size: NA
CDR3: CASSARGRSLETQYF
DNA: TGTGCCAGTAGTGCACGCGGGAGGTCCCTAGAGACCCAGTACTTC

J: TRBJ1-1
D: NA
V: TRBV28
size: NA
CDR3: CASGGYTEAFF
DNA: TGTGCCAGCGGGGGATACACTGAAGCTTTCTTT

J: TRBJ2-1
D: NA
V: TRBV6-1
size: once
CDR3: CASMADPSSYNEQFF
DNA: TGTGCCAGCATGGCCGACCCAAGCTCCTACAATGAGCAGTTCTTC

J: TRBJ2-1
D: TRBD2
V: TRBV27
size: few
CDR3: CASSFSGPNNEQFF
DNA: TGTGCCAGCAGTTTTAGCGGGCCAAACAATGAGCAGTTCTTC

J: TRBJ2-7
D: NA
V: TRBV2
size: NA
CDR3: CASSEALGNTYEQYF
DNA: TGTGCCAGCAGTGAAGCGCTAGGCAATACCTACGAGCAGTACTTC

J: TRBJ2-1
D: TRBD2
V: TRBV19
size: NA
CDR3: CASTRSLAGLYNEQFF
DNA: TGTGCCAGTACCCGATCACTAGCGGGCCTCTACAATGAGCAGTTCTTC

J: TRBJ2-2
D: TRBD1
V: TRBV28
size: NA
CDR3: CASSLSDHRGLGTGELFF
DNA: TGTGCCAGCAGTTTGTCCGATCACAGGGGGCTAGGCACCGGGGAGCTGTTTTTT

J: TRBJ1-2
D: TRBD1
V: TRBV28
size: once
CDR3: CASSFGTGPYGYTF
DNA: TGTGCCAGCAGTTTTGGGACAGGGCCCTATGGCTACACCTTC

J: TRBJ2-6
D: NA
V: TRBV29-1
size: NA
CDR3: CSVEKTGANVLTF
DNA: TGCAGCGTTGAGAAGACTGGGGCCAACGTCCTGACTTTC

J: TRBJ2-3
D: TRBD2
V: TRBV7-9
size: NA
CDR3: CASSLRTSGREGTDTQYF
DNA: TGTGCCAGCAGCCTCCGGACTAGCGGGAGGGAAGGCACAGATACGCAGTATTTT

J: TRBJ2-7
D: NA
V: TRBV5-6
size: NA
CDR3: CASSLGPSEQYF
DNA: TGTGCCAGCAGCCTAGGGCCCTCCGAGCAGTACTTC

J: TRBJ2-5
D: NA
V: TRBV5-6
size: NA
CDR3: CASSLEDFHQETQYF
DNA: TGTGCCAGCAGCTTGGAAGATTTCCACCAAGAGACCCAGTACTTC

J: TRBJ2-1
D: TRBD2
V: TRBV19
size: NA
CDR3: CASSIPGLAGDNEQFF
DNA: TGTGCCAGTAGTATACCGGGACTAGCGGGGGACAATGAGCAGTTCTTC

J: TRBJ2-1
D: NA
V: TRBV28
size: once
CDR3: CASSLMGSSYNEQFF
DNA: TGTGCCAGCAGTTTAATGGGTTCGTCCTACAATGAGCAGTTCTTC

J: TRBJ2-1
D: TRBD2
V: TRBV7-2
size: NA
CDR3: CASSSLSGGYNEQFF
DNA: TGTGCCAGCAGCAGTCTATCGGGGGGGTACAATGAGCAGTTCTTC

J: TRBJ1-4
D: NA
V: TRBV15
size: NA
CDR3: CATSRTARKKLFF
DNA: TGTGCCACCAGCAGGACGGCGAGAAAGAAACTGTTTTTT

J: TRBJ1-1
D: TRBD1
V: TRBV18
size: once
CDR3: CASSPDQDRVGEAFF
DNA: TGTGCCAGCTCACCCGACCAGGACAGGGTGGGTGAAGCTTTCTTT

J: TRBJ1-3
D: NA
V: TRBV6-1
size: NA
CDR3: CASSERGNSGNTIYF
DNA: TGTGCCAGCAGTGAAAGGGGGAACTCTGGAAACACCATATATTTT

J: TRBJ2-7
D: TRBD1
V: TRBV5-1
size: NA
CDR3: CASSRDSGYEQYF
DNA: TGCGCCAGCAGCCGGGACAGTGGATACGAGCAGTACTTC

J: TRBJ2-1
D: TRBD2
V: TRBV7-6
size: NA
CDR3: CATQNLAGYNEQFF
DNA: TGTGCCACCCAAAACCTAGCGGGGTACAATGAGCAGTTCTTC

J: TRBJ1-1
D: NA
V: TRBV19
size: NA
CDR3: CASSMSRVENTEAFF
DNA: TGTGCCAGTAGTATGAGCAGGGTTGAGAACACTGAAGCTTTCTTT

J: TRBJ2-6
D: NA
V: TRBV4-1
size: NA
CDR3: CASSQGRQSGANVLTF
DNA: TGCGCCAGCAGCCAAGGACGGCAATCTGGGGCCAACGTCCTGACTTTC

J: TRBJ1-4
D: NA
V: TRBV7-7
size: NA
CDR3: CASSLRLSEKLFF
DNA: TGTGCTAGCAGCCTGAGACTTTCTGAAAAACTGTTTTTT

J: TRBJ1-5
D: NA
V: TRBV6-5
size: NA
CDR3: CASSITGSNQPQHF
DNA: TGTGCCAGCAGTATAACAGGGAGCAATCAGCCCCAGCATTTT

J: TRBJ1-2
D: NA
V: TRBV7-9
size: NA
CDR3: CASSLAGDVDYGYTF
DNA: TGTGCCAGCAGCTTAGCGGGGGACGTCGACTATGGCTACACCTTC

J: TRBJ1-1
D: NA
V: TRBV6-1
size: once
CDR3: CASSEAQEVNTEAFF
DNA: TGTGCCAGCAGTGAAGCGCAGGAAGTGAACACTGAAGCTTTCTTT